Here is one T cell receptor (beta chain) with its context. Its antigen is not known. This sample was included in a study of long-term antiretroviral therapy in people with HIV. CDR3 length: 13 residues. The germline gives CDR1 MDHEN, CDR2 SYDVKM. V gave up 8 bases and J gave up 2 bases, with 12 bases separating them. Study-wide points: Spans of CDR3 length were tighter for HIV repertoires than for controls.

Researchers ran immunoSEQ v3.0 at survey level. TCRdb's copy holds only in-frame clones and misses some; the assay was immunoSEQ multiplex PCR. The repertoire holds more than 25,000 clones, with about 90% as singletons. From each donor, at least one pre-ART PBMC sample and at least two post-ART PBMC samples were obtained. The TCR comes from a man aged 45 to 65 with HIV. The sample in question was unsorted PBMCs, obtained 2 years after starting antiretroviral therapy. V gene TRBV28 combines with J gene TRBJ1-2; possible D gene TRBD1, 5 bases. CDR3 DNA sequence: TGTGCCAGCGGGACTGAGGAGAACTATGGCTACACCTTC. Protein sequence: CASGTEENYGYTF.